This T cell receptor beta chain was recorded in a study of T cell responses to AZD1222 COVID-19 vaccine. As for the study in general: Researchers grouped second doses given at about 4 or about 12 weeks into one pool.

This table comes from immunoSEQ multiplex PCR, and its TCRdb copy is limited to in-frame clones, with some not included. The sample lists tens of thousands of clones, over 90% occurring once. Unmatched junction bases numbered 2, after V lost 8 bases and J lost 1 base. Germline values: CDR1 WNHNN, CDR2 SYGVQD (reference sequence). The CDR3 length is 13 residues. This material consisted of peripheral blood, taken on day 0 of AZD1222 vaccination. The V and J genes are TRBV10-1 and TRBJ2-1; 7 bases fit TRBD2. The clonotype originates from an adult in good health. The CDR3 sequence is CASGGLSYNEQFF. The CDR3 DNA reads TGCGCCAGCGGGGGACTATCCTACAATGAGCAGTTCTTC.